This T cell receptor beta chain was recovered during a study of CD8 T cells in Susac syndrome. With 1 base clipped from V and 10 bases from J, the junction kept 11 bases outside the gene matches. Looked up from germline, CDR1 is DFQATT and CDR2 is SNEGSKA (reference sequence). The CDR3 consists of 15 residues. The authors carried out high-throughput sequencing of TCR beta. They applied it to CD8+ and CD4+ T cells obtained from blood. Treatment-naive patients with stable or active relapsing-remitting disease were the multiple sclerosis controls. cDNA came from around 0.54 to 1 ug RNA primed by random hexamers. The TCR beta CDR3 was amplified by immunoSEQ multiplex PCR across 54 Vbeta, 13 Jbeta. A single record per CDR3 protein comes from TCRdb applying MiXCR to the immunoSEQ multiplex PCR reads. This table has approximately 200,000 distinct CDR3 sequences, roughly 95% appearing once.

The V call is TRBV20-1, the J call TRBJ2-1, with 9 bases lining up with TRBD2. The sequence was obtained from a human donor with multiple sclerosis. The sample was CD4+ T cells from PBMCs. CDR3 in DNA: TGCAGTGCTAGAGTGCGCCTAGCGGGGATGGGAGAGCAGTTCTTC. It codes for CSARVRLAGMGEQFF.